The 7 T cell receptor beta chains below all came from one sample that was sequenced in a study of CD8 T cells in Susac syndrome. RNA, at roughly 0.45 to 1 ug, was reverse transcribed with random hexamers. TCRdb ran MiXCR on the immunoSEQ multiplex PCR reads and lists one entry per CDR3 protein. Of more than 65,000 distinct CDR3 sequences in the sample, 95% were seen once. The sequenced sample was CD8+ T cells from PBMCs. The receptors stem from a human donor in good health.

V gene TRBV3-1 combines with J gene TRBJ2-1; D may match TRBD1 or TRBD2 (5 bases each). CDR1 is LGHDT and CDR2 is YNNKEL in the germline V gene (reference sequence). CDR3 length: 17 residues. V shed 1 base and J shed 7 bases, with 20 bases lying between them. The CDR3 nucleotides read TGTGCCAGCAGCCAAGCTTCGGACATCTCCCCGGGGAATGAGCAGTTCTTC. It is translated as CASSQASDISPGNEQFF.

DNA for the CDR3: TGTGCCAGCAAATTAGGGGGATTCGGAGCTGAAGCTTTCTTT. Its protein product is CASKLGGFGAEAFF. The chain carries TRBV27 and TRBJ1-1; the D gene is possibly TRBD1 (6 bases). Germline V lookup: CDR1 MNHEY, CDR2 SMNVEV (reference sequence). CDR3 size: 14 residues. V shed 7 bases and J shed 6 bases, with 18 bases lying between them.

V is TRBV30 and J is TRBJ1-2; 9 nucleotides line up with TRBD1. Per germline, CDR1 GTSNPN and CDR2 SVGIG (reference sequence). The CDR3 is made up of 16 amino acids. V lost 1 base to trimming and J lost 3 bases; unmatched junction nucleotides: 9. The CDR3 bases are TGTGCCTGGAGTGGCCCCCCGGGACAGGGCGACTATGGCTACACCTTC. Its protein is CAWSGPPGQGDYGYTF. The complete variable domain, with remaining parts taken from reference TRBV30 and TRBJ1-2, reads SQTIHQWPATLVQPVGSPLSLECTVEGTSNPNLYWYRQAAGRGLQLLFYSVGIGQISSEVPQNLSASRPQDRQFILSSKKLLLSDSGFYLCAWSGPPGQGDYGYTFGSGTRLTVV.

The chain uses TRBV20-1 and TRBJ2-7; D gene ambiguous. Trimming took off 3 bases at V and 0 bases at J, with 9 bases between the two ends. The CDR3 sequence is 13 residues long. CDR1 is DFQATT and CDR2 is SNEGSKA in the germline V gene (reference sequence). CDR3 DNA: TGCAGTGCTAGGGAGATTAGCTCCTACGAGCAGTACGTC. Its translation: CSAREISSYEQYV.

This chain joins TRBV13 and TRBJ2-1, with 12 bases that match TRBD2. CDR1 is PRHDT and CDR2 is FYEKMQ in the germline V gene (reference sequence). V lost 4 bases to trimming and J lost 9 bases; unmatched junction nucleotides: 13. The CDR3 contains 17 residues. CDR3 amino acids: CASSWKLAGGPLGEQFF. CDR3 in DNA: TGTGCCAGCAGCTGGAAACTAGCGGGGGGACCGCTAGGTGAGCAGTTCTTC.

This clonotype was found a few times. This chain joins TRBV7-2 and TRBJ2-5; maybe TRBD1 (6 bases). Germline V CDR1 and CDR2: SGHTA, FQGNSA. V was shortened by 5 bases and J by 5 bases, with 15 bases between the two germline ends. The CDR3 runs 14 residues. The CDR3 is CASSSGGLKETQYF. The CDR3 bases are TGTGCCAGCAGCAGTGGGGGCCTTAAGGAGACCCAGTACTTC.

The chain employs TRBV7-8 and TRBJ2-2; D assignment may be TRBD1 or TRBD2 (6 bases each). V dropped 7 bases and J dropped 2 bases, with 17 bases sitting between them. This CDR3 has 16 residues. CDR1 and CDR2 from the germline V gene are SGHVS and FQNEAQ. This CDR3 reads CASNPLGGLNTGELFF. The CDR3, as DNA: TGTGCCAGCAATCCTCTAGGGGGGCTCAACACCGGGGAGCTGTTTTTT.